This entry describes one TCR beta chain. Its target is unknown. This specimen comes from a study of cytomegalovirus exposure and HLA in healthy donors. The donors (healthy individuals) were bone marrow donors. Primers for the PCR totalled 60 Vbeta and 13 Jbeta. TCRdb's copy holds only in-frame clones and misses some; the assay was immunoSEQ multiplex PCR. This table has under 130,000 clones, 78% appearing once. Notes on the study in general: Accurate HLA-A and HLA-B prediction from TCR beta sequences was reported for most subjects.

The sequencing sample was made of PBMCs. This sequence originates from a male donor in good health and CMV-seronegative.

The CDR3 DNA follows: TGTGCCAGCAGTGAATCGACACACATCACAGATACGCAGTATTTT. Protein sequence: CASSESTHITDTQYF. The chain carries TRBV25-1 and TRBJ2-3; D is unclear. The germline CDR1 and CDR2 sequences are MGHDK and SYGVNS. V shed 1 base and J shed 2 bases, with 10 bases lying between them. The CDR3 extends over 15 amino acids.